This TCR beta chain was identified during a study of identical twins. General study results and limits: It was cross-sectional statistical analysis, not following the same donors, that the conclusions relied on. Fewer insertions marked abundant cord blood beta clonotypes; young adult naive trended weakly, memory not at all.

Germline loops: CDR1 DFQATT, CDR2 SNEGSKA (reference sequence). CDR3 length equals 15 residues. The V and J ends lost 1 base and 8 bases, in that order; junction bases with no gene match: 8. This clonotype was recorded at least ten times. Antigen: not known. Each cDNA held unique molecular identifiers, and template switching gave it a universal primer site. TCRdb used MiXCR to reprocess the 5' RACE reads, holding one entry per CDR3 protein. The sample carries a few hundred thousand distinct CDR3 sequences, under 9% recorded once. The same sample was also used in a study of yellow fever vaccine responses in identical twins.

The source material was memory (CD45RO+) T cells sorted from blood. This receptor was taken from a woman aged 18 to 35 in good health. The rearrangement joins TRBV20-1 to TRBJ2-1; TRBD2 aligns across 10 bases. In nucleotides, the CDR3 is TGCAGTGCTAGAGCTCCTAGCGGGAGCTTGGATGAGCAGTTCTTC. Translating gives CSARAPSGSLDEQFF.